Below, 10 T cell receptor beta chains from the same sample are listed, as sequenced in a study of blood T cell repertoires in COVID-19. Sequenced by immunoSEQ multiplex PCR; TCRdb stores in-frame clones only, minus some. The sample records about 38,000 clones, 87% being singletons. Input material: peripheral blood. The receptors derive from a human donor in a cohort sampled during active COVID-19.

The chain links TRBV3-1 (or the pseudogene TRBV3-2) to TRBJ2-5, with TRBD2 as a possible D gene (6 bases). V dropped 6 bases and J dropped 4 bases, with 9 bases sitting between them. The CDR3 totals 12 residues. CDR1 and CDR2 (germline): LGHDT, YNNKEL (reference sequence). The CDR3, as DNA: TGTGCCAGCAGACCCGGGGGAGAGACCCAGTACTTC. As protein: CASRPGGETQYF.

The chain uses TRBV20-1 and TRBJ2-1; D gene ambiguous. Germline-derived CDR1 and CDR2 are DFQATT and SNEGSKA (reference sequence). This CDR3 contains 10 residues. V lost 4 bases to trimming and J lost 6 bases, with 4 bases between them. Here the CDR3 DNA reads TGCAGTGCTAACATCAATGAGCAGTTCTTC. As protein: CSANINEQFF.

This rearrangement joins TRBV5-4 to TRBJ1-6; D might be TRBD1 (6 bases). This CDR3 region has 14 residues. Germline V gene lookup returns CDR1 SGHNT and CDR2 YYREEE (reference sequence). V was clipped by 4 bases and J by 6 bases, with 11 bases between them. CDR3 DNA: TGTGCCAGCAGCCACCGGGACACTAATTCACCCCTCCACTTT. Residues: CASSHRDTNSPLHF.

The V gene is TRBV9, the J gene TRBJ2-5, with a tentative D call TRBD2 (5 bases). Trimming cost V 3 bases and J 5 bases, with 14 bases left between them. Per the germline V gene, CDR1 is SGDLS and CDR2 is YYNGEE. The CDR3 has 14 amino acids. In DNA, the CDR3 is TGTGCCAGCAGCGCACTAGGATTAGGGGAGACCCAGTACTTC. As protein: CASSALGLGETQYF.

The chain employs TRBV5-1 and TRBJ1-2; the match to TRBD1 covers 10 bases. CDR3 length: 14 amino acids. V dropped 1 base and J dropped 6; count of bases not matched to a gene: 3. Germline CDR1 SGHRS, CDR2 YFSETQ. The CDR3 is CASSLQTGGHGYTF. CDR3 bases: TGCGCCAGCAGCTTGCAGACAGGGGGCCATGGCTACACCTTC. Together with reference TRBV5-1 and TRBJ1-2, the CDR3 gives the full variable domain: KAGVTQTPRYLIKTRGQQVTLSCSPISGHRSVSWYQQTPGQGLQFLFEYFSETQRNKGNFPGRFSGRQFSNSRSEMNVSTLELGDSALYLCASSLQTGGHGYTFGSGTRLTVV.

The V and J genes are TRBV6-5 and TRBJ1-1; D may be TRBD1 (6 bases). Trimming removed 5 bases from V and 0 bases from J, with 13 bases in between. Germline CDR1 and CDR2: MNHEY and SVGAGI. The CDR3 is 15 amino acids. The CDR3, as DNA: TGTGCCAGCAGTAACAGGGACGGAATGAACACTGAAGCTTTCTTT. This gives the protein CASSNRDGMNTEAFF.

V gene TRBV24-1 combines with J gene TRBJ1-1, with D perhaps TRBD1 (6 bases). The germline gives CDR1 KGHDR, CDR2 SFDVKD. V lost 5 bases to trimming and J lost 7 bases, with 16 bases between them. The CDR3 extends over 14 amino acids. CDR3 coding DNA: TGTGCCACCAGTGGCCTTCAGGGGTTTAGTGAAGCTTTCTTT. Its translation is CATSGLQGFSEAFF.

In DNA, the CDR3 is TGCGCCAGCAGCCAAGATCCGGGGTTTAAAGAGACCCAGTACTTC. Translation gives CASSQDPGFKETQYF. This sequence joins TRBV4-3 and TRBJ2-5; maybe TRBD2 (5 bases). V lost 0 bases and J 3 bases, leaving 11 bases between the germline ends. This CDR3 is 15 amino acids long. Germline V gene lookup returns CDR1 LGHNA and CDR2 YSLEER.

The chain is built from TRBV28 and TRBJ1-3, with a tentative D call TRBD1 (5 bases). This CDR3 is built from 14 residues. The V gene's germline CDR1 is MDHEN and CDR2 SYDVKM. V was trimmed by 6 bases and J by 0 bases, leaving 9 bases between them. The DNA of the CDR3 is TGTGCCAGCAGCCCAGGGCGCTCTGGAAACACCATATATTTT. Amino acid sequence: CASSPGRSGNTIYF. Filled out from reference TRBV28 and TRBJ1-3, the complete variable domain reads DVKVTQSSRYLVKRTGEKVFLECVQDMDHENMFWYRQDPGLGLRLIYFSYDVKMKEKGDIPEGYSVSREKKERFSLILESASTNQTSMYLCASSPGRSGNTIYFGEGSWLTVV.

The rearrangement joins TRBV3-1 (or the pseudogene TRBV3-2) to TRBJ1-1; TRBD1 might be the D (5 bases). Germline lookup yields CDR1 LGHDT and CDR2 YNNKEL (reference sequence). CDR3 length equals 12 residues. The germline V and J ends were trimmed by 6 bases and 10 bases, with 15 bases remaining between them. The CDR3 bases are TGTGCCAGCAGTCTCGGGTCGGGGGGAGCTTTCTTT. Its protein product is CASSLGSGGAFF.